What follows is one TCR beta chain and its context. What this receptor recognizes is not known. Base qualities are not recorded, but no much larger clone differs from it by a single base. The CDR3, cysteine through phenylalanine, is 14 amino acids long. Just the 42-base CDR3 DNA is kept, in frame starting at base 1. V is trimmed back by 5 bases and J by 5 bases, and the junction contains 8 bases that no gene match accounts for. Based on the germline V gene, the CDR1 and CDR2 sequences are SGHVS and FQNEAQ. This entry belongs to a study of Tregs in tolerant kidney transplant recipients (dated by TCRdb to the late 2010s). Looking at the study overall: Before combined kidney and bone marrow transplantation, this study identified donor-specific regulatory T cells using TCRbeta sequencing and then followed those same cells after transplant. In a few healthy controls, several methods of expanding Tregs specific for an allogeneic donor were compared by TCRbeta repertoire sequencing.

Broad study findings and their caveats: Expanding Tregs with activated donor B cells appeared to identify the most biologically relevant and donor-specific TCRbeta repertoire. Biological reproducibility was not directly assessed, although technical replication error appeared to be minimal. Because the study included only a small number of patients, the results must be confirmed in larger populations and under other immunosuppression protocols.

Thawed PBMCs were FACS-sorted into unstimulated Tregs (CD4+CD25+CD127-), CD4+ non-Tregs (CD4+CD25-), CD4 cells and CD8 cells. Blood from healthy controls was obtained either as purchased buffy coats or from healthy volunteers. Healthy control blood was processed by Ficoll density gradient to PBMCs and cryopreserved; patient PBMCs were collected before and after transplant. For TCRbeta CDR3 sequencing, genomic DNA was extracted from sorted cells using the QIAGEN DNeasy Blood and Tissue Kit. High-throughput TCRbeta CDR3 sequencing was carried out commercially through immunoSEQ, with PCR amplification with bias correction and internal controls included. As for the original processing: Unique productive TCRbeta sequences were defined by CDR3 nucleotide sequence where primers matched, and otherwise by CDR3 amino acid sequence together with Vbeta and Jbeta genes. As a correction for sorting error, sequences shared between sorted populations at a frequency ratio of 2:1 or less were discarded, and the remaining shared sequences were assigned to the higher population. Sequences were defined as donor-reactive when expanded at least 5-fold in CFSE-low cells versus unstimulated cells and present at a frequency of at least 0.01% in CFSE-low cells. Repertoire divergence was quantified by Jensen-Shannon divergence using the top 100 TCRbeta sequences ranked by frequency. When a sample had multiple sequencing runs, each run was corrected for sorting error separately and the runs were then pooled. TCRdb stores this immuneACCESS table with in-frame sequences only. Part of the clones is absent; in the studies checked, under half of the shortfall reflects unresolved V genes, and no reason is known for the rest. Clone size and the V and J calls come from that table; the DNA yielded D and trimming. The sample table holds approximately 260,000 clones, of which around 81% were seen once. The ten biggest clones cover roughly 0.67% of the sample.

The V gene is TRBV7-8 and the J gene is TRBJ1-2, with 7 bases matching TRBD1. This clonotype was obtained from a human donor in good health. Specimen: CD4+ T cells from blood. The CDR3 reads CASSPTGTAYGYTF. The nucleotide sequence reads TGTGCCAGCAGCCCCACCGGGACAGCATATGGCTACACCTTC.